Listed below are T cell receptor beta chains from one sample, sequenced in a study of T-cell reconstitution after alpha-beta-depleted transplantation in children. Each CDR3 protein is one row after TCRdb ran MiXCR on the PCR reads. The sample records hundreds of thousands of distinct CDR3 sequences, less than 20% being singletons. Sequencing was performed on PBMCs, mostly from graft donor cells, taken 360 days after TCRalphabeta/CD19-depleted stem cell transplant. The receptor set was obtained from a male patient aged 10 to 17 who had a stem cell transplant for acute lymphoblastic leukemia, so the T cells may come from the graft donor. Both conserved end residues are part of each CDR3. Fields, in order: D gene, clone size, V gene, J gene, CDR3 DNA, CDR3 protein. A D gene is named only where the DNA matches it firmly. Only part of the rows carry a size: once, few, many, or a class if the clone is expanded.

TRBD2	-	TRBV29-1	TRBJ2-5	TGCAGCGTTCCTAGCGGGAGGGCCTGGCGGGAGACCCAGTACTTC	CSVPSGRAWRETQYF
TRBD2	-	TRBV24-1	TRBJ2-1	TGTGCCACCAGTGGACCTAGCGGGAGAGTCGATGAGCAGTTCTTC	CATSGPSGRVDEQFF
-	-	TRBV15	TRBJ2-1	TGTGCCACCAGCAGCCAGGAGTACAATGAGCAGTTCTTC	CATSSQEYNEQFF
-	-	TRBV7-9	TRBJ1-3	TGTGCCAGCTCCCAAGGGGGGAATACTGGAAACACCATATATTTT	CASSQGGNTGNTIYF
-	few	TRBV20-1	TRBJ2-7	TGCAGTGCCATGGTCCTCTACGAGCAGTACTTC	CSAMVLYEQYF
-	-	TRBV29-1	TRBJ2-1	TGCAGCGTTAAGCGGCACAATGAGCAGTTCTTC	CSVKRHNEQFF
-	few	TRBV12-3/TRBV12-4	TRBJ1-3	TGTGCCAGCAGGTCAGGGATCTCTGGAAACACCATATATTTT	CASRSGISGNTIYF
TRBD1	-	TRBV4-1	TRBJ1-3	TGCGCCAGCAGCCGAGCGGACAGGGGCTCTGGAAACACCATATATTTT	CASSRADRGSGNTIYF
-	few	TRBV6-5	TRBJ2-3	TGTGCCAGCAGTACCGGGACACAAATCACAGATACGCAGTATTTT	CASSTGTQITDTQYF
-	-	TRBV5-5	TRBJ2-3	TGTGCCAGCAGCCCACGGGCGGGGACCCTCACAGATACGCAGTATTTT	CASSPRAGTLTDTQYF
TRBD2	-	TRBV10-3	TRBJ2-5	TGTGCCATCTCAAGGTTGGGCCGACTAGCGGGCGCGCAAGAGACCCAGTACTTC	CAISRLGRLAGAQETQYF
-	many	TRBV7-2	TRBJ2-3	TGTGCCAGCAGCTTAGCGAGTGGACGATCGACGCAGTATTTT	CASSLASGRSTQYF
-	many	TRBV9	TRBJ1-5	TGTGCCAGCAGCGTAGAGTGGAATCAGCCCCAGCATTTT	CASSVEWNQPQHF
-	many	TRBV4-1	TRBJ2-7	TGCGCCAGCAGCCGACGACACGAGCAGTACTTC	CASSRRHEQYF
-	few	TRBV5-4	TRBJ2-1	TGTGCCAGCAGCCCTCCCCCCAACTCCTACAATGAGCAGTTCTTC	CASSPPPNSYNEQFF
TRBD2	-	TRBV29-1	TRBJ2-1	TGCAGCGTTGAGAAGGGACTAGTCTGGTACAATGAGCAGTTCTTC	CSVEKGLVWYNEQFF
TRBD2	-	TRBV27	TRBJ2-7	TGTGCCAGCAGGAGAACTAGCGCCCTCGGAGAGCAGTACTTC	CASRRTSALGEQYF
-	-	TRBV30	TRBJ2-2	TGTGCCTGGTACAGGGCCAACACCGGGGAGCTGTTTTTT	CAWYRANTGELFF
TRBD2	-	TRBV20-1	TRBJ2-1	TGCAGTGCTAGTCGTCCGGGAGGGACAAATGAGCAGTTCTTC	CSASRPGGTNEQFF
TRBD2	-	TRBV5-1	TRBJ2-7	TGCGCCAGCAGCTCGGCTAGCGGGACCGGCTCCTACGAGCAGTACTTC	CASSSASGTGSYEQYF
-	-	TRBV27	TRBJ2-7	TGTGCCAGCAGTTTATCTTACACTTCTTACGAGCAGTACTTC	CASSLSYTSYEQYF
TRBD2	few	TRBV29-1	TRBJ2-1	TGCAGCGGGGGACTAGCGGGAGGGTATAACAATGAGCAGTTCTTC	CSGGLAGGYNNEQFF
-	few	TRBV5-1	TRBJ2-7	TGCGCCAGCAGCTTGGGTAGGGGGAAGATCTACGAGCAGTACTTC	CASSLGRGKIYEQYF
TRBD1	once	TRBV5-1	TRBJ2-1	TGCGCCAGCAGCTCGACAGGGATTGAGCAGTTCTTC	CASSSTGIEQFF
-	few	TRBV5-1	TRBJ2-3	TGCGCCAGCAGTCGACAGGCAGATACGCAGTATTTT	CASSRQADTQYF
-	few	TRBV30	TRBJ1-4	TGTGCCTGGAGCAACGAACAGGACGGCTTGCGAAATGAAAAACTGTTTTTT	CAWSNEQDGLRNEKLFF
TRBD2	-	TRBV4-1	TRBJ2-3	TGCGCCAGCAGCCAAGGGGGACTAGCGTGGGGCACAGATACGCAGTATTTT	CASSQGGLAWGTDTQYF
-	few	TRBV29-1	TRBJ2-3	TGCAGCGTTGACGGGACGGTTTCTAGCACAGATACGCAGTATTTT	CSVDGTVSSTDTQYF
TRBD1	few	TRBV7-2	TRBJ1-5	TGTGCCAGCAGCTTCGCCCAAGTCGGGACAGGTTATAGCAATCAGCCCCAGCATTTT	CASSFAQVGTGYSNQPQHF
-	many	TRBV5-6	TRBJ2-1	TGTGCCAGCAGCTCTGATCTCAATGAGCAGTTCTTC	CASSSDLNEQFF
-	-	TRBV3-1	TRBJ1-4	TGTGCCAGCAGCCCGACGGATTGGGGTGTGGAAAAACTGTTTTTT	CASSPTDWGVEKLFF
-	-	TRBV7-2	TRBJ2-7	TGTGCCAGCAGCTTAGCGGCGACAGTGAGCTCCTACGAGCAGTACTTC	CASSLAATVSSYEQYF
TRBD1	-	TRBV4-2	TRBJ2-7	TGTGCCAGCAGCCAACCCAAACGGACAGGAGGCTCCTACGAGCAGTACTTC	CASSQPKRTGGSYEQYF
TRBD1	few	TRBV29-1	TRBJ2-7	TGCAGCGTTGAACGGACAGGGAAAGGTTCCTACGAGCAGTACTTC	CSVERTGKGSYEQYF
TRBD1	many	TRBV29-1	TRBJ2-7	TGCAGCGTTTGGGACAGAAACTCCTACGAGCAGTACTTC	CSVWDRNSYEQYF
-	many	TRBV5-1	TRBJ2-5	TGCGCCAGCAGCTTGGGAGGGCGGGAAGAGACCCAGTACTTC	CASSLGGREETQYF
-	-	TRBV6-6	TRBJ1-1	TGTGCCAGCAGTTTGAGTGGGGTGAGGCTGATTTTAACTGAAGCTTTCTTT	CASSLSGVRLILTEAFF
-	-	TRBV7-2	TRBJ1-2	TGTGCCAGCAGCCATATCCCGGACAAGGCTGGCTACACCTTC	CASSHIPDKAGYTF
TRBD2	-	TRBV4-2	TRBJ2-3	TGTGCCAGCAGCCGGGGGATGGTAGCGGGACTCACAGATACGCAGTATTTT	CASSRGMVAGLTDTQYF
TRBD1	few	TRBV19	TRBJ2-7	TGTGCCAGTAGTATAGGGCCGGGACAGGGGTACGAGCAGTACTTC	CASSIGPGQGYEQYF
-	-	TRBV12-3/TRBV12-4	TRBJ2-7	TGTGCCAGCAGGCGCCGGGACGGTACCTACGAGCAGTACTTC	CASRRRDGTYEQYF
-	-	TRBV29-1	TRBJ2-5	TGCAGCGTTTTGCGGGATTCAGAGACCCAGTACTTC	CSVLRDSETQYF
TRBD1	-	TRBV6-6	TRBJ1-5	TGTGCCAGCAGTTACCCAAAGGGGACAGGGAAGAGAGTATGGAAGCCCCAGCATTTT	CASSYPKGTGKRVWKPQHF
TRBD1	few	TRBV11-2	TRBJ2-7	TGTGCCAGCAGCTCCCAGGGGGCGATCTCCTACGAGCAGTACTTC	CASSSQGAISYEQYF
TRBD1	-	TRBV29-1	TRBJ1-1	TGCAGCGTTGAAGATACAGGGGGCGCAGGGATTGAAGCTTTCTTT	CSVEDTGGAGIEAFF
-	many	TRBV4-1	TRBJ1-2	TGCGCCAGCAGCCAACGGGACGGGAGAAAATTAAACTATGGCTACACCTTC	CASSQRDGRKLNYGYTF